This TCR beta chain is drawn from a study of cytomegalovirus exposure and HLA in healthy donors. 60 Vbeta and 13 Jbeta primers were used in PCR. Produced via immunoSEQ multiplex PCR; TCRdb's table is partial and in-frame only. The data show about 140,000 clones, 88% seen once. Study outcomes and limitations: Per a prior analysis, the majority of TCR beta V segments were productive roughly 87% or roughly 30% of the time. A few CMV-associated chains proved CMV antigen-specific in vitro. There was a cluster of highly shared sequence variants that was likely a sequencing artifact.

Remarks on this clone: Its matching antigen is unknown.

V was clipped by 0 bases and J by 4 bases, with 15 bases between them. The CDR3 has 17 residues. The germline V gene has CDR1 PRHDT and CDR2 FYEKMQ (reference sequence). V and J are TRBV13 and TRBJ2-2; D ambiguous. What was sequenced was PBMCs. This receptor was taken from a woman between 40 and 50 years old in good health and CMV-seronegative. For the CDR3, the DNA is TGTGCCAGCAGCTTAGGCCTAACTCGATACTCCACCGGGGAGCTGTTTTTT. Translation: CASSLGLTRYSTGELFF.